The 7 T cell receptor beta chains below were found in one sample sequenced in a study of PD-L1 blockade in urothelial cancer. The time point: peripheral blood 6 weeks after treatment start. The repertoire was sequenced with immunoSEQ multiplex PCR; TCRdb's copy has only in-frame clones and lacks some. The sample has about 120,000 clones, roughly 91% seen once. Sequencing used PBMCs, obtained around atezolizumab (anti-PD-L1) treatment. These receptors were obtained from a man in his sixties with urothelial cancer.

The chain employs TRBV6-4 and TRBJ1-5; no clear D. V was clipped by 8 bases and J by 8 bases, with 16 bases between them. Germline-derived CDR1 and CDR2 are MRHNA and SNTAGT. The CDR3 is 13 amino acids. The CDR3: CASDYVVGKPQHF. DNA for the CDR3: TGTGCCAGCGACTACGTTGTAGGGAAGCCCCAGCATTTT.

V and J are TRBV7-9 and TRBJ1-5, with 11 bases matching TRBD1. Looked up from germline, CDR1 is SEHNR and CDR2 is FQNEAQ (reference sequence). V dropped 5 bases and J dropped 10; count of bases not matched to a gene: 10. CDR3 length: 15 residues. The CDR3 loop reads CASSIGTGGREPQHF. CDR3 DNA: TGTGCCAGCAGCATCGGGACAGGGGGTAGAGAACCCCAGCATTTT.

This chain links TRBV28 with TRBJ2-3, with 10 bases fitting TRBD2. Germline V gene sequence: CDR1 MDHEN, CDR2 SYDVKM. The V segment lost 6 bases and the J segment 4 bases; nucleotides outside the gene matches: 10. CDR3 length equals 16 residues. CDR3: CASRLLAGASPDTQYF. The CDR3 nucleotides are TGTGCCAGCAGACTCCTAGCGGGAGCTTCCCCAGATACGCAGTATTTT.

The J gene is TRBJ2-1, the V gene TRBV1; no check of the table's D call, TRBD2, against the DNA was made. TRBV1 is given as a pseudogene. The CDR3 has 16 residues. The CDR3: CTSSQGGLAGRNEQFF. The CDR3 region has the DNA TGCACCAGCAGCCAAGGTGGGCTAGCGGGAAGGAATGAGCAGTTCTTC.

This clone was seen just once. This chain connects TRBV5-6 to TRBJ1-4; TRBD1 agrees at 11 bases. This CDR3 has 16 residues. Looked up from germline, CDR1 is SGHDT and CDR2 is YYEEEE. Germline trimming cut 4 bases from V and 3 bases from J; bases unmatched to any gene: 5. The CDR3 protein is CASSKDRGQANEKLFF. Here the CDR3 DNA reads TGTGCCAGCAGCAAGGACAGGGGGCAGGCTAATGAAAAACTGTTTTTT.

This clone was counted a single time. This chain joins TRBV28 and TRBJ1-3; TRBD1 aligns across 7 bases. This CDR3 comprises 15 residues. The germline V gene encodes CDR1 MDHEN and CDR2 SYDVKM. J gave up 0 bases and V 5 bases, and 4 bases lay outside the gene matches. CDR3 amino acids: CASSPGDSSGNTIYF. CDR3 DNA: TGTGCCAGCAGTCCCGGGGACAGCTCTGGAAACACCATATATTTT. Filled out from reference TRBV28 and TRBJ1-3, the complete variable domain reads DVKVTQSSRYLVKRTGEKVFLECVQDMDHENMFWYRQDPGLGLRLIYFSYDVKMKEKGDIPEGYSVSREKKERFSLILESASTNQTSMYLCASSPGDSSGNTIYFGEGSWLTVV.

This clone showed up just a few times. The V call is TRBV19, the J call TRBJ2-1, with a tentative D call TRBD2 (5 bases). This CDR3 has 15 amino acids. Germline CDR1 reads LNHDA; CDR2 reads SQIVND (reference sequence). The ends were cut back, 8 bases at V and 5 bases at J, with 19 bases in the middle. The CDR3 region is CASRTVEGTNNEQFF. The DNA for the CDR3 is TGTGCCAGTCGCACGGTAGAGGGAACCAACAATGAGCAGTTCTTC.